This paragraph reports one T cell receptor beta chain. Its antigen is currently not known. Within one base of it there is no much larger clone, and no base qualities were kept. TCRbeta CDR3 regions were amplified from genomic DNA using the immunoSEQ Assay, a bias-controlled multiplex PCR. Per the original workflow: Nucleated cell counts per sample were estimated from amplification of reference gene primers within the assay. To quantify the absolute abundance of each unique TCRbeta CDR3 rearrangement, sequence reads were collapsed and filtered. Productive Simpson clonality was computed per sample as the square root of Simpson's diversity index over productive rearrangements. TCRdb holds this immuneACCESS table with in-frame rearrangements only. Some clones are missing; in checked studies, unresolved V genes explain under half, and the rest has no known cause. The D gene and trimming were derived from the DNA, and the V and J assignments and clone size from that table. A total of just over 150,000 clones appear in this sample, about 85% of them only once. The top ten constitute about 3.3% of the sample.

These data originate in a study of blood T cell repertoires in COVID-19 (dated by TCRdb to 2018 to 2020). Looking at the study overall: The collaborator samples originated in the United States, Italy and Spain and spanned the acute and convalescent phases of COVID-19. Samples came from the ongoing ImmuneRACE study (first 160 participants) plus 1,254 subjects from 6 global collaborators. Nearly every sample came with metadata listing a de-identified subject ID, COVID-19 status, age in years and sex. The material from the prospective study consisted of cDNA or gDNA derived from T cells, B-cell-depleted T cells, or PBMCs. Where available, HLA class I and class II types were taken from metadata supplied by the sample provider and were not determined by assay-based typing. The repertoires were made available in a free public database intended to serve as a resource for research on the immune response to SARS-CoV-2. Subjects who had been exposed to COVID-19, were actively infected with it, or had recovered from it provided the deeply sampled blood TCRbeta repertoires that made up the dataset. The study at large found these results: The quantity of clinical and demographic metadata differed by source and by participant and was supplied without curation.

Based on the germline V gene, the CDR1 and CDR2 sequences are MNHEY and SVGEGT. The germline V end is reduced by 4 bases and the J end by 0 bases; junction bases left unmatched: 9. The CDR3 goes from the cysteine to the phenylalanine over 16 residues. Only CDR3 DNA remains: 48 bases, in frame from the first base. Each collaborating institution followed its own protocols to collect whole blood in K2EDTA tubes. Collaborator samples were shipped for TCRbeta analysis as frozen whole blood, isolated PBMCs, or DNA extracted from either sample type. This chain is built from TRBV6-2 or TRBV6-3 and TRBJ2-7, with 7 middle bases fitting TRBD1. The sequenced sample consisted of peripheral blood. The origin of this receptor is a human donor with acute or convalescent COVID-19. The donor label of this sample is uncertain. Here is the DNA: TGTGCCAGCAGTTTTCCCATGACAGGGAGCTCCTACGAGCAGTACTTC. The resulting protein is CASSFPMTGSSYEQYF.